The clone carrying this T cell receptor (beta chain) was detected many times. Its specificity is unknown. Full-length variable regions came from constant-region reverse primers plus semi-nested Nested Universal Primer A PCR. TCRdb independently ran MiXCR on the 5' RACE reads; one entry per CDR3 protein. The repertoire holds over 40,000 distinct CDR3 sequences, roughly a fifth seen once, with more than 4% in the top ten. Overall study findings and caveats: In terms of TCR gene usage, tumor memory CD4+ T cells clustered together with blood and lymph node memory CD4+ cells, as well as with lymph node naive CD4+ cells. Tumor Treg TCRs overlapped most with tumor naive CD4+ cells.

The CDR3 spans 14 residues. CDR1 is MGHRA and CDR2 is YSYEKL in the germline V gene. The J segment lost 3 bases and the V segment lost 3 bases, leaving 5 bases of the junction unmatched. The sorted Tregs were CD4+CD25+CD127-/low cells. What was sequenced was Tregs sorted from blood. The clonotype originates from a female donor with breast cancer. This chain links TRBV4-1 with TRBJ2-7; TRBD2 aligns across 7 bases. CDR3 sequence: CASSQLGGVYEQYF. CDR3 nucleotides: TGCGCCAGCAGCCAGCTTGGGGGGGTCTACGAGCAGTACTTC.